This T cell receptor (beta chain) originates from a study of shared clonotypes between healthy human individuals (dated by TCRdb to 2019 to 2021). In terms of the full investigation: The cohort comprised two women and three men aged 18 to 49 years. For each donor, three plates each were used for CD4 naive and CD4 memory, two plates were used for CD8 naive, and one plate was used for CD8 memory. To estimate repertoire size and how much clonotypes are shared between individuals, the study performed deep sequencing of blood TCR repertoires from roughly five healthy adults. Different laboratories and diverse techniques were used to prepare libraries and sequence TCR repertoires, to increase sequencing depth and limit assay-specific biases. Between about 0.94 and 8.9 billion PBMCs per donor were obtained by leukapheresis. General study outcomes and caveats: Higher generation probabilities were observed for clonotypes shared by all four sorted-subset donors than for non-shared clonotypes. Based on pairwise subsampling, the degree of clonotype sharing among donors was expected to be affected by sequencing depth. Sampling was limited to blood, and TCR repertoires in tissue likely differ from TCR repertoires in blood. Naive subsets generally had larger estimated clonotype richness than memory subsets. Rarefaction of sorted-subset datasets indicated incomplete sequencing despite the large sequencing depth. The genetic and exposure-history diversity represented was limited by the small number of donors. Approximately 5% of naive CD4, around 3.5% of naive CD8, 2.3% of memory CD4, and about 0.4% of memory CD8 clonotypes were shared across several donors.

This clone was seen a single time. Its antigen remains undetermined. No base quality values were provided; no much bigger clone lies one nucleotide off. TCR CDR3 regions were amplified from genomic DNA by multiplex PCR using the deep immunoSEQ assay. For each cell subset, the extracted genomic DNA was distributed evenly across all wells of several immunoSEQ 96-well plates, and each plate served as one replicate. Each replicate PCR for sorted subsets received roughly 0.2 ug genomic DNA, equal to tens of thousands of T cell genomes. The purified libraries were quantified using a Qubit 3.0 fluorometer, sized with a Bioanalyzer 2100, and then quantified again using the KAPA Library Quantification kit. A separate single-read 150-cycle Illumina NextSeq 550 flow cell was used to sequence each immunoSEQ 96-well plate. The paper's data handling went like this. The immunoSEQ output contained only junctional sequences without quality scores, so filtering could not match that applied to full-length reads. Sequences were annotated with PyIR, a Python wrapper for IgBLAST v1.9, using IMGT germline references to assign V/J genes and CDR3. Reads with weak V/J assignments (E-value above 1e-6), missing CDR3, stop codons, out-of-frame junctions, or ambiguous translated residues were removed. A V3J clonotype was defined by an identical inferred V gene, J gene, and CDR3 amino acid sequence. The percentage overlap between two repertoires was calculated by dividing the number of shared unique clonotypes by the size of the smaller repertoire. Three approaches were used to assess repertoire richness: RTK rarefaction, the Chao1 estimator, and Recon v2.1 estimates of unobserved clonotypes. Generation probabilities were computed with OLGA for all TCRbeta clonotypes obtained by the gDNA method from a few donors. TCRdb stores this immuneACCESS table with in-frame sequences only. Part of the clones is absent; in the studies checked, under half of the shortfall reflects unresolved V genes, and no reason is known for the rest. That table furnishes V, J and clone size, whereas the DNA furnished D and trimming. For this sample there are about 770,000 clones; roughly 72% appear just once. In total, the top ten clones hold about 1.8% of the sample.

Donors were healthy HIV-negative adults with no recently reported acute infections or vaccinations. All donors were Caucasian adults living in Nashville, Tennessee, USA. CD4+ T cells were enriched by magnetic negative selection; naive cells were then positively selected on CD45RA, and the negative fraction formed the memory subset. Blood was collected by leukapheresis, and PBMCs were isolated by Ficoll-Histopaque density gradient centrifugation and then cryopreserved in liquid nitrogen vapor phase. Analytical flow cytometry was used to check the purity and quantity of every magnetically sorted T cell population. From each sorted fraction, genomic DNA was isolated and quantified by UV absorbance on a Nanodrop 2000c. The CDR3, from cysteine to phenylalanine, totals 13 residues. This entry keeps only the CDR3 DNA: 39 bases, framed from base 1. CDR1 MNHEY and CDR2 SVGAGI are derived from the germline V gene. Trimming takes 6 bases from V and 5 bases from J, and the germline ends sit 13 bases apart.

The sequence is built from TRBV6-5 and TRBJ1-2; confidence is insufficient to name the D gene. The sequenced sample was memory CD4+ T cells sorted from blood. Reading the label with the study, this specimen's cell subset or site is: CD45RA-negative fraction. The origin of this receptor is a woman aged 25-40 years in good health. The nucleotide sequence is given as TGTGCCAGCAGAAAGGAGCACTTGTATGGCTACACCTTC. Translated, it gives CASRKEHLYGYTF.